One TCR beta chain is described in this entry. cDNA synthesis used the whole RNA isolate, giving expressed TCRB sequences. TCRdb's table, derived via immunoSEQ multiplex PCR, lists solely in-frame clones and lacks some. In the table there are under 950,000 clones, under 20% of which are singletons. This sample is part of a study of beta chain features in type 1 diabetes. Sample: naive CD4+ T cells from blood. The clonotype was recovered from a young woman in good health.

CDR3 sequence (DNA): TGTGCCAGCAGCTTAGATACAGGGGGCGAGACCCAGTACTTC. Residues: CASSLDTGGETQYF. This rearrangement joins TRBV7-9 to TRBJ2-5; TRBD1 aligns across 9 bases. Unmatched junction bases numbered 2, after V lost 1 base and J lost 5 bases. From germline, CDR1 is SEHNR and CDR2 FQNEAQ (reference sequence). The CDR3 length is 14 residues.